This T cell receptor beta chain derives from a study of blood T cell repertoires in COVID-19. Profiled with immunoSEQ multiplex PCR; TCRdb holds only in-frame clones, not every one. The repertoire consists of 120,000 to 150,000 clones, with roughly 87% occurring once and the leading ten covering around 1.5%. Germline CDR1 reads MNHEY; CDR2 reads SVGEGT. V was shortened by 2 bases and J by 3 bases, with 11 bases between the two germline ends. The CDR3 extends over 14 amino acids. Sequencing was done on a sample of peripheral blood. The J gene is TRBJ2-7, the V gene TRBV6-2 or TRBV6-3; D unresolved. This receptor was obtained from a human donor in a cohort sampled during active COVID-19. CDR3 protein: CASSYHTLYYEQYF. In DNA form, the CDR3 reads TGTGCCAGCAGTTACCATACCCTCTACTACGAGCAGTACTTC.